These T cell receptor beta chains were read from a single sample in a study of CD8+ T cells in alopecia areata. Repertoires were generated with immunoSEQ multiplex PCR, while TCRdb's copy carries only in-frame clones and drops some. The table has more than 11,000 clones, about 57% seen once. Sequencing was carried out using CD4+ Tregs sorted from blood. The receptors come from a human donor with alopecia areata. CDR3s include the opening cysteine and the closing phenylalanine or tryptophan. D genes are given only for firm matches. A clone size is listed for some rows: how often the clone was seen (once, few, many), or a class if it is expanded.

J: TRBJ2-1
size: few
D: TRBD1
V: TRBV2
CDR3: CASSPADRPSSYNEQFF
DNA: TGTGCCAGCAGCCCAGCGGACAGGCCAAGCTCCTACAATGAGCAGTTCTTC

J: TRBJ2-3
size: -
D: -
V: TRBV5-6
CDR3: CASSLDRTDTQYF
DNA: TGTGCCAGCAGCTTGGACCGCACAGATACGCAGTATTTT

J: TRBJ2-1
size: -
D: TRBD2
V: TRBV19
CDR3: CASSSPGLAGSYNEQFF
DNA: TGTGCCAGTAGTAGCCCTGGTCTAGCGGGCTCCTACAATGAGCAGTTCTTC

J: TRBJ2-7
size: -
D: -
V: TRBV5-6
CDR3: CASSNPDGIYEQYF
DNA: TGTGCCAGCAGCAACCCGGACGGTATCTACGAGCAGTACTTC

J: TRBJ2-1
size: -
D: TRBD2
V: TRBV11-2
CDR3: CASSLRVGRPPAYNEQFF
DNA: TGTGCCAGCAGCTTACGGGTCGGGAGGCCGCCCGCTTACAATGAGCAGTTCTTC

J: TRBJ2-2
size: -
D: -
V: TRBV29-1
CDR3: CSASTANTGELFF
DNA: TGCAGCGCGAGCACAGCGAACACCGGGGAGCTGTTTTTT

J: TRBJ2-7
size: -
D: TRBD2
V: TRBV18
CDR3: CASSPQRGAYEQYF
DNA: TGTGCCAGCTCACCCCAGCGGGGGGCGTACGAGCAGTACTTC

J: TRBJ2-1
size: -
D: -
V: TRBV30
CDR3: CACSSASTQFF
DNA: TGTGCCTGCTCCAGCGCTTCGACCCAGTTCTTC

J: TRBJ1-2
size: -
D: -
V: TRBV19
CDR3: CASSIVTNGYGYTF
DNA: TGTGCCAGTAGTATAGTGACGAACGGATATGGCTACACCTTC

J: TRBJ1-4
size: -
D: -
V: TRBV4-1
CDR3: CASSQGLGKGSTNEKLFF
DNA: TGCGCCAGCAGCCAAGGGTTGGGGAAAGGATCAACTAATGAAAAACTGTTTTTT

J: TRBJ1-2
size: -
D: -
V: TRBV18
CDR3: CASSREGGNGYTF
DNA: TGTGCCAGCTCCCGGGAGGGAGGTAATGGCTACACCTTC

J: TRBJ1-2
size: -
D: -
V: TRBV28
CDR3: CASSLGTGFTYGYTF
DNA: TGTGCCAGCAGTTTAGGAACCGGGTTTACCTATGGCTACACCTTC

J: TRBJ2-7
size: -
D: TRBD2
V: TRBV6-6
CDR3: CASSGTSGSYEQYF
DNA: TGTGCCAGCAGTGGCACTAGCGGCTCCTACGAGCAGTACTTC

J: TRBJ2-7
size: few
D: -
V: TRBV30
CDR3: CAWSAPITVYNSYEQYF
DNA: TGTGCCTGGAGTGCCCCCATAACAGTGTATAATTCCTACGAGCAGTACTTC

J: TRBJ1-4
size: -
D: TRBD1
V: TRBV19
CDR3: CASSVGQALNEKLFF
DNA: TGTGCCAGTAGTGTGGGACAGGCGCTTAATGAAAAACTGTTTTTT

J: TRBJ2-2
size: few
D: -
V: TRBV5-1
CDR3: CASKSPGLTNTGELFF
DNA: TGCGCCAGCAAATCACCGGGACTCACCAACACCGGGGAGCTGTTTTTT

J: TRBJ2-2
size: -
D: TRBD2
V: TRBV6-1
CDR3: CASSARREPTGELFF
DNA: TGTGCCAGCAGTGCTCGGCGGGAGCCGACCGGGGAGCTGTTTTTT

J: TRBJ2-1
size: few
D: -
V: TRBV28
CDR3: CASSLNAEQFF
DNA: TGTGCCAGCAGTTTAAACGCGGAGCAGTTCTTC

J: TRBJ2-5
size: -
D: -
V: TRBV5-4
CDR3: CASSSGTVKSTQYF
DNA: TGTGCCAGCAGCTCCGGGACTGTAAAGAGTACCCAGTACTTC

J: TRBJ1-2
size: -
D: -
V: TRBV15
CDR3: CATSARVGGRGYTF
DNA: TGTGCCACCAGCGCCCGGGTGGGGGGAAGGGGCTACACCTTC

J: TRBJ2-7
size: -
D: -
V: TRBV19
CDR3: CASSIPGRGGYEQYF
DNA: TGTGCCAGTAGTATCCCTGGCAGGGGGGGCTACGAGCAGTACTTC

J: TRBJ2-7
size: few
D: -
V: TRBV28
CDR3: CASSQTSGVEQYF
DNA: TGTGCCAGCAGTCAAACCTCAGGGGTCGAGCAGTACTTC

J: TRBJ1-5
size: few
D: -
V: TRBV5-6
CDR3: CASSPGVNGWPQHF
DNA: TGTGCCAGCAGCCCGGGGGTTAATGGGTGGCCCCAGCATTTT

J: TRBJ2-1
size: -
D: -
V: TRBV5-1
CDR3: CASSLGMIFDNEQFF
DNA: TGCGCCAGCAGCTTGGGTATGATCTTTGACAATGAGCAGTTCTTC